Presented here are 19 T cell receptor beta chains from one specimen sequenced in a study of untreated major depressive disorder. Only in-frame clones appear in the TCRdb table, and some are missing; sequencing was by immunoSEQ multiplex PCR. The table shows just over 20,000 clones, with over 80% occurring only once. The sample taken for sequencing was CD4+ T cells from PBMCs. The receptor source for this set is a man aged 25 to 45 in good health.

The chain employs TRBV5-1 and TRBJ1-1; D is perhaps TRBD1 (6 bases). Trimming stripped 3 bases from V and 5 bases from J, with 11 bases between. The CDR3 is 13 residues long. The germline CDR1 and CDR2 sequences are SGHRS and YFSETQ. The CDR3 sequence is CASSWNRETEAFF. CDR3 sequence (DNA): TGCGCCAGCAGCTGGAACAGGGAAACTGAAGCTTTCTTT.

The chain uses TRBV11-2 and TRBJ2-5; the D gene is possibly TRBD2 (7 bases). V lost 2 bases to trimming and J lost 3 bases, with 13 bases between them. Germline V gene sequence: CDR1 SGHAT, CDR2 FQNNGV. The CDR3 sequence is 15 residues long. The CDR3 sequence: CASSLRPGGEETQYF. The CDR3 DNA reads TGTGCCAGCAGCTTAAGGCCGGGGGGCGAAGAGACCCAGTACTTC.

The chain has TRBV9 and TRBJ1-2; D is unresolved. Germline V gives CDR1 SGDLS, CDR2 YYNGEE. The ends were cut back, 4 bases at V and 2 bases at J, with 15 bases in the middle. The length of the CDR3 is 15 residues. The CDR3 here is CASSSSAAVNYGYTF. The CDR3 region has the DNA TGTGCCAGCAGCTCATCGGCAGCCGTAAACTATGGCTACACCTTC.

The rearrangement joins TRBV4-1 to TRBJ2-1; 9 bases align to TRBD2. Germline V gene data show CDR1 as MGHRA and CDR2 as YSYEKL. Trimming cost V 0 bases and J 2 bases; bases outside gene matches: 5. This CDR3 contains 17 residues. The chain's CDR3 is CASSQDVIAGAYNEQFF. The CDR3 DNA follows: TGCGCCAGCAGCCAAGATGTAATAGCGGGAGCCTACAATGAGCAGTTCTTC.

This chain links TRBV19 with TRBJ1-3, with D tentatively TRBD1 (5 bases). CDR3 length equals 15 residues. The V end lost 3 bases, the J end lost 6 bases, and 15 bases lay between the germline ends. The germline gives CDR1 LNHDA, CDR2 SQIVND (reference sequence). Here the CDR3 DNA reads TGTGCCAGTAGTATCGGCAGGGCGAAGAAAAACACCATATATTTT. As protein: CASSIGRAKKNTIYF.

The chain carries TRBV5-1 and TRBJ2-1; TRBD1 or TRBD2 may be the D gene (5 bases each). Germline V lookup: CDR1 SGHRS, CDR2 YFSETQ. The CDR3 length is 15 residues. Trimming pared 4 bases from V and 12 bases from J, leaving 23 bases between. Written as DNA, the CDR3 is TGCGCCAGCAGCCTTGGTCCCGGGACCCCTCCAGGGCAGTTCTTC. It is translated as CASSLGPGTPPGQFF. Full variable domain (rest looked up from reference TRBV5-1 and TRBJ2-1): KAGVTQTPRYLIKTRGQQVTLSCSPISGHRSVSWYQQTPGQGLQFLFEYFSETQRNKGNFPGRFSGRQFSNSRSEMNVSTLELGDSALYLCASSLGPGTPPGQFFGPGTRLTVL.

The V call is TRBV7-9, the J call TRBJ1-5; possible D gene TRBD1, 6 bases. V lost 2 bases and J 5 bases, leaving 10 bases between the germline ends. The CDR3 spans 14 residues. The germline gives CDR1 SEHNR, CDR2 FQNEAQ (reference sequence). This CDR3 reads CASSLTGTYQPQHF. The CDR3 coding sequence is TGTGCCAGCAGCTTAACAGGGACCTATCAGCCCCAGCATTTT.

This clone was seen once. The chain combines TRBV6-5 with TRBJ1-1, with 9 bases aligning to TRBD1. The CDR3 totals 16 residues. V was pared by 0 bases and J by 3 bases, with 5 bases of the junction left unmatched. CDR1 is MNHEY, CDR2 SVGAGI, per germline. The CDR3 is CASSYSTGGSDTEAFF. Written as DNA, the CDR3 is TGTGCCAGCAGTTACTCGACAGGGGGGTCCGACACTGAAGCTTTCTTT.

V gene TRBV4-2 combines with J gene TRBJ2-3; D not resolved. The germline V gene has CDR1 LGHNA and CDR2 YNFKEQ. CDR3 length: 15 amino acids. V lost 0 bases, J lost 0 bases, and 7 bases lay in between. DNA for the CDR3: TGTGCCAGCAGCCAAGAGTACACCAGCACAGATACGCAGTATTTT. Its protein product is CASSQEYTSTDTQYF.

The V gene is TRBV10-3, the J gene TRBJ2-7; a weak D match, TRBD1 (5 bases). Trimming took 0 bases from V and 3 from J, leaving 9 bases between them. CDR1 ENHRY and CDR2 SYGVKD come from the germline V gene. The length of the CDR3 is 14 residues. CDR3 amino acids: CAISESHRSYEQYF. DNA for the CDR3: TGTGCCATCAGTGAGTCGCACAGGAGCTACGAGCAGTACTTC.

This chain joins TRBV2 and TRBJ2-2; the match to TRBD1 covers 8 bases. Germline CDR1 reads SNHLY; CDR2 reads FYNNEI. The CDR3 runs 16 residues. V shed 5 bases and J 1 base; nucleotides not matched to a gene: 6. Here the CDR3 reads CASSSQGQENTGELFF. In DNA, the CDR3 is TGTGCCAGCAGTTCCCAGGGACAGGAGAACACCGGGGAGCTGTTTTTT.

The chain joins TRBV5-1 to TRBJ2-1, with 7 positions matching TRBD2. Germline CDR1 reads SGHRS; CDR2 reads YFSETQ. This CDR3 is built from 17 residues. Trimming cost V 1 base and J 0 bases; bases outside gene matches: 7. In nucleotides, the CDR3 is TGCGCCAGCAGCTTGTCGGTAGCGGGCCGCTCCTACAATGAGCAGTTCTTC. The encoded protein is CASSLSVAGRSYNEQFF.

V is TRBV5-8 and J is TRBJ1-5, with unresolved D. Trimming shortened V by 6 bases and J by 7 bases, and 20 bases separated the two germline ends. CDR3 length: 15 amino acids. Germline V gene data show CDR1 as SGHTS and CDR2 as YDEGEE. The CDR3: CASNPAGSFGQPQHF. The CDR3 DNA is TGTGCCAGCAACCCGGCTGGATCCTTTGGACAGCCCCAGCATTTT.

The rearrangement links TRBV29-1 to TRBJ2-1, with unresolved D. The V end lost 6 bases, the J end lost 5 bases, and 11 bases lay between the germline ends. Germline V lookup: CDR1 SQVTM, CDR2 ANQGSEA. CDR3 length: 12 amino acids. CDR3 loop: CSVSFPHNEQFF. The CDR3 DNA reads TGCAGCGTCTCGTTCCCACACAATGAGCAGTTCTTC.

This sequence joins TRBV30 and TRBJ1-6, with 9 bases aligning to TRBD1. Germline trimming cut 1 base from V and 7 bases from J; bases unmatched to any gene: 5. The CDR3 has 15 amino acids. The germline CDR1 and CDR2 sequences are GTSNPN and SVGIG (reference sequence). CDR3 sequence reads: CAWSATGQGNSPLHF. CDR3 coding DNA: TGTGCCTGGAGTGCCACGGGACAGGGAAATTCACCCCTCCACTTT. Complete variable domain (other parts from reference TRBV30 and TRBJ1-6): SQTIHQWPATLVQPVGSPLSLECTVEGTSNPNLYWYRQAAGRGLQLLFYSVGIGQISSEVPQNLSASRPQDRQFILSSKKLLLSDSGFYLCAWSATGQGNSPLHFGNGTRLTVT.

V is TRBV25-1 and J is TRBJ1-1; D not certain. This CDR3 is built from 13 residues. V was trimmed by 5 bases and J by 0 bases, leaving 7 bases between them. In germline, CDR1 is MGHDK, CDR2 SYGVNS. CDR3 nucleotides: TGTGCCAGCAGTCAGATAATGAACACTGAAGCTTTCTTT. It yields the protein CASSQIMNTEAFF.

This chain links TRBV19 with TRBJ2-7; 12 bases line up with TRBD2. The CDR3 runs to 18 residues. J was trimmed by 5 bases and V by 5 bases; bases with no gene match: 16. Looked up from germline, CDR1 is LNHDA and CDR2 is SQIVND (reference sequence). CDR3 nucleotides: TGTGCCAGTAGTCCCTTTACCCTGACTAGCGGGAGATTCCACGAGCAGTACTTC. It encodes CASSPFTLTSGRFHEQYF.

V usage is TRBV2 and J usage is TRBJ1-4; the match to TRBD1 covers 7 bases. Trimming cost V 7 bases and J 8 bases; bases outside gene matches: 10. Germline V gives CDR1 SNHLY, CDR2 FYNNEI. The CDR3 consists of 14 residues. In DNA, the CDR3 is TGTGCCAGCACCCGACAGGGTTTAGGAGAAAAACTGTTTTTT. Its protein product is CASTRQGLGEKLFF.

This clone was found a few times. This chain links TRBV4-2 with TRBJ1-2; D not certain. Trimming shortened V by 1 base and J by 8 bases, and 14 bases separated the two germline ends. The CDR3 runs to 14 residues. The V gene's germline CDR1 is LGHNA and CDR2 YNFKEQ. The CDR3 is CASSQVSGYQGYTF. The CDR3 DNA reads TGTGCCAGCAGCCAAGTATCGGGGTATCAGGGCTACACCTTC.